The present T cell receptor (beta chain) was sequenced within a study of T cell responses to AZD1222 COVID-19 vaccine. Study-wide results and caveats: Vaccine-associated CD4 TCRs ranged over spike, dominating at 160-218 and 743-854. The donors showed a predominance of white British ancestry and of females, with possible underestimation of clonal diversity. At baseline, seropositivity was found in only a handful of AZD1222 recipients.

In the case of this clone: The antigen remains unidentified.

The method was immunoSEQ multiplex PCR; TCRdb's version includes in-frame clones alone and lacks a portion of them. This table holds roughly 160,000 clones, 75% to 90% found once. The clonotype comes from an adult in good health. The material was peripheral blood, obtained on day 0 of AZD1222 vaccination.

In DNA form, the CDR3 reads TGTGCCAGCAGCGCGGGGGAGGGTGGCTACACCTTC. Translation: CASSAGEGGYTF. V and J are TRBV9 and TRBJ1-2; maybe TRBD1 (5 bases). V was clipped by 3 bases and J by 7 bases, with 10 bases between them. Germline V lookup: CDR1 SGDLS, CDR2 YYNGEE. CDR3 length: 12 amino acids.